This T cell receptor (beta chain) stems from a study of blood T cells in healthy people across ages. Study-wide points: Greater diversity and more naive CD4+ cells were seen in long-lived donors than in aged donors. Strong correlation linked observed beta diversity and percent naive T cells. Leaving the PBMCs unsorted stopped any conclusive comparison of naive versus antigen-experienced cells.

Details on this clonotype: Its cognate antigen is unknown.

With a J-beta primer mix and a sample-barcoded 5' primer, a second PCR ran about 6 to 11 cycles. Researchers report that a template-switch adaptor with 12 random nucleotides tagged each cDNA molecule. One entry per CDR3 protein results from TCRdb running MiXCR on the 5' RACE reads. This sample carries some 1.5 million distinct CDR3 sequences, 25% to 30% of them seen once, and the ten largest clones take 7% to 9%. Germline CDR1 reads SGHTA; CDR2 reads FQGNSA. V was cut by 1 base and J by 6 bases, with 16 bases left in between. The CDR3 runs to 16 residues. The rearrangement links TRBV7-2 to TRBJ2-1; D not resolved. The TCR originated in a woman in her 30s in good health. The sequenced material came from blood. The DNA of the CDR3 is TGTGCCAGCAGCTTAGGTAAGGGAAGATTAGGCAATGAGCAGTTCTTC. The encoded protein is CASSLGKGRLGNEQFF.